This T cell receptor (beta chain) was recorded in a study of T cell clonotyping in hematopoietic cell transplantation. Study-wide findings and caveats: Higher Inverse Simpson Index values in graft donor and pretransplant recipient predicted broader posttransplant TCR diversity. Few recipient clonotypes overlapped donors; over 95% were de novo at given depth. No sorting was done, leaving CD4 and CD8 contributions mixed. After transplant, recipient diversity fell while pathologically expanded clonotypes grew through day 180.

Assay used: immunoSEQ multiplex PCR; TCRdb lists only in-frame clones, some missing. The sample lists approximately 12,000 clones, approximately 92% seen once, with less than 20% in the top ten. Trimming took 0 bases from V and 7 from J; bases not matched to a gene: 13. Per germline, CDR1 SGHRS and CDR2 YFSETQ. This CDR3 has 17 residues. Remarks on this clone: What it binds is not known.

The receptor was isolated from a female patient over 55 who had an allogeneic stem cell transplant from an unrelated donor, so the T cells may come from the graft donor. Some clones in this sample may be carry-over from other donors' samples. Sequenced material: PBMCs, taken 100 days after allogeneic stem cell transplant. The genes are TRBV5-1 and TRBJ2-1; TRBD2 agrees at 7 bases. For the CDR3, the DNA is TGCGCCAGCAGCTTGGACGGGGGAGGGCCCCAGTTGAATGAGCAGTTCTTC. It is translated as CASSLDGGGPQLNEQFF.